One sample yielded the 32 T cell receptor beta chains listed below, sequenced in a study of TIL therapy for anti-PD-1-resistant metastatic lung cancer. The time point here: pre-treatment sample, taken before nivolumab and TIL therapy. The immunoSEQ assay was v3. Here immunoSEQ multiplex PCR was the method, and the copy in TCRdb shows in-frame clones only, minus some. The sample has 25,000 to 35,000 clones, 60% to 80% seen once. The sample consisted of blood, taken at baseline. These receptors all come from a woman between 30 and 80 years old with non-small cell lung cancer.

The chain joins TRBV28 to TRBJ1-5; 8 bases align to TRBD1. Germline V gives CDR1 MDHEN, CDR2 SYDVKM. The CDR3 consists of 17 residues. V trimming: 3 bases; J trimming: 0 bases; junction bases outside the gene matches: 7. The CDR3 nucleotides read TGTGCCAGCAGTTTTACCAGGGGGCGTGGTAGCAATCAGCCCCAGCATTTT. Protein: CASSFTRGRGSNQPQHF.

V and J are TRBV13 and TRBJ2-1; 8 nucleotides line up with TRBD2. This CDR3 has 16 amino acids. Germline CDR1 and CDR2: PRHDT and FYEKMQ (reference sequence). With 2 bases clipped from V and 4 bases from J, the junction kept 7 bases outside the gene matches. In DNA, the CDR3 is TGTGCCAGCAGCTTAAGGGTACTAGCGGAATACAATGAGCAGTTCTTC. Residues: CASSLRVLAEYNEQFF.

The rearrangement uses TRBV6-6 and TRBJ2-7; 10 nucleotides align to TRBD2. In germline, CDR1 is MNHNY, CDR2 SVGAGI (reference sequence). The length of the CDR3 is 13 residues. V dropped 7 bases and J dropped 8; count of bases not matched to a gene: 8. The CDR3 coding sequence is TGTGCCAGCAAGGGAGAACTAGCGGGAAAGCAGTACTTC. Its protein product is CASKGELAGKQYF.

The rearrangement joins TRBV18 to TRBJ2-3; 8 positions agree with TRBD2. The J segment lost 0 bases and the V segment lost 3 bases, leaving 17 bases of the junction unmatched. The CDR3 is 20 amino acids. Germline CDR1 is KGHSH and CDR2 is LQKENI. Here the CDR3 DNA reads TGTGCCAGCTCACCCGTCTGGCTAGCGGGCGGCAGGACTAGCACAGATACGCAGTATTTT. The encoded protein is CASSPVWLAGGRTSTDTQYF.

A few counts support this clone. This chain connects TRBV18 to TRBJ2-7; unclear D gene. In germline, CDR1 is KGHSH, CDR2 LQKENI. Deletions cut 4 bases from V and 1 base from J, with 5 bases between. The CDR3 has 12 amino acids. CDR3 DNA: TGTGCCAGCTCACAACAGTCCTACGAGCAGTACTTC. It translates to CASSQQSYEQYF. The full variable domain, its missing parts supplied by reference TRBV18 and TRBJ2-7, is NAGVMQNPRHLVRRRGQEARLRCSPMKGHSHVYWYRQLPEEGLKFMVYLQKENIIDESGMPKERFSAEFPKEGPSILRIQQVVRGDSAAYFCASSQQSYEQYFGPGTRLTVT.

This sequence joins TRBV14 and TRBJ2-5, with D unresolved. Trimming shortened V by 4 bases and J by 4 bases, and 13 bases separated the two germline ends. CDR1 is SGHDN and CDR2 is FVKESK in the germline V gene. This CDR3 region has 14 residues. CDR3 sequence (DNA): TGTGCCAGCAGCCTCGGTTATTGGGCAGAGACCCAGTACTTC. The encoded protein is CASSLGYWAETQYF.

The chain uses TRBV10-3 and TRBJ2-7, with 11 nucleotides matching TRBD2. Germline-derived CDR1 and CDR2 are ENHRY and SYGVKD. J lost 0 bases, V lost 5 bases, and 6 bases had no gene match. The CDR3 is 16 residues long. CDR3 amino acids: CAISSGLAGLSYEQYF. The CDR3 nucleotides read TGTGCCATCAGTTCAGGACTAGCGGGCCTCTCCTACGAGCAGTACTTC.

This chain links TRBV29-1 with TRBJ2-3; D is perhaps TRBD2 (5 bases). V was trimmed by 4 bases and J by 2 bases, leaving 10 bases between them. The CDR3 totals 13 residues. Germline CDR1 SQVTM, CDR2 ANQGSEA. The CDR3 is CSVVERNTDTQYF. The CDR3 DNA reads TGCAGCGTTGTAGAGCGGAACACAGATACGCAGTATTTT.

This clone was picked up a small number of times. The rearrangement links TRBV7-9 to TRBJ1-1; D gene ambiguous. The CDR3 is 12 amino acids. Germline V lookup: CDR1 SEHNR, CDR2 FQNEAQ (reference sequence). Trimming took 6 bases from V and 2 from J, leaving 7 bases between them. CDR3 protein: CASRRQNTEAFF. Written as DNA, the CDR3 is TGTGCCAGCAGACGACAAAACACTGAAGCTTTCTTT.

V gene TRBV5-1 combines with J gene TRBJ2-5, with TRBD2 as a possible D gene (5 bases). The germline CDR1 and CDR2 sequences are SGHRS and YFSETQ. Deletions cut 4 bases from V and 1 base from J, with 11 bases between. This CDR3 is 14 amino acids long. The CDR3 region has the DNA TGCGCCAGCAGCCCGGGCGGGCCCCAAGAGACCCAGTACTTC. Amino acid sequence: CASSPGGPQETQYF.

V is TRBV30 and J is TRBJ2-1, with 7 bases identical to TRBD2. Germline V CDR1 and CDR2: GTSNPN, SVGIG (reference sequence). With V trimmed by 1 base and J by 1 base, 7 bases remained unmatched. This CDR3 spans 16 amino acids. The CDR3 spells CAWSAPGTTSYNEQFF. The CDR3 bases are TGTGCCTGGAGTGCTCCCGGGACTACGTCCTACAATGAGCAGTTCTTC.

The chain joins TRBV7-7 to TRBJ1-2; possible D gene TRBD1, 5 bases. CDR1 and CDR2 (germline): SSHAT, FNYEAQ (reference sequence). Trimming took off 5 bases at V and 3 bases at J, with 13 bases between the two ends. This CDR3 is built from 14 residues. CDR3 in DNA: TGTGCCAGCAGCACCGGTGGGGCTGACTATGGCTACACCTTC. Translated, it gives CASSTGGADYGYTF.

Concerning this clone itself: The junction differs from germline at one of its ends, possibly a read error. J is TRBJ2-5 and V is TRBV2; perhaps TRBD2 as D (6 bases). Germline V CDR1 and CDR2: SNHLY, FYNNEI. The CDR3 is made up of 14 amino acids. CDR3 nucleotide sequence: TGTGCCAGCAGTGAATCCGGGAGCGGAGGGCGTAGGGACTTC. Protein product: CASSESGSGGRRDF.

The CDR3 DNA reads TGTGCCAGCAGCCCGACCGGCCGGGGCTACGAGCAGTTCTTC. Its translation is CASSPTGRGYEQFF. The J gene is TRBJ2-1, the V gene TRBV7-8; D possibly matches TRBD1 or TRBD2 (5 bases each). Germline CDR1 and CDR2: SGHVS and FQNEAQ. This CDR3 is built from 14 residues. V gave up 5 bases and J gave up 10 bases, with 18 bases separating them.

The chain has TRBV9 and TRBJ2-6; TRBD1 is a possible D gene (5 bases). The germline V gene has CDR1 SGDLS and CDR2 YYNGEE. The CDR3 extends over 16 amino acids. V gave up 0 bases and J gave up 2 bases, with 9 bases separating them. As DNA, the CDR3 is TGTGCCAGCAGCGTAGGGGCCAGGGCTGGGGCCAACGTCCTGACTTTC. Amino acid sequence: CASSVGARAGANVLTF.

This chain uses TRBV29-1 with TRBJ2-7; D may be TRBD1 (6 bases). V was trimmed by 7 bases and J by 5 bases, leaving 18 bases between them. Germline CDR1 is SQVTM and CDR2 is ANQGSEA. The CDR3 covers 13 residues. CDR3 sequence (DNA): TGCAGCGCGACGGACAGTTGGGTCGACGAGCAGTACTTC. It codes for CSATDSWVDEQYF.

This rearrangement joins TRBV6-1 to TRBJ2-1; 14 bases are a match to TRBD2. The V segment lost 1 base and the J segment 3 bases; nucleotides outside the gene matches: 8. The CDR3 has 19 amino acids. CDR1 and CDR2 (germline): MNHNS, SASEGT. The DNA for the CDR3 is TGTGCCAGCAGTGAAGGATTACCGGGACTAGCGGGGGTCTACAATGAGCAGTTCTTC. Translating it yields CASSEGLPGLAGVYNEQFF.

The chain employs TRBV6-5 and TRBJ2-5; a weak D match, TRBD2 (5 bases). V gave up 5 bases and J gave up 1 base, with 11 bases separating them. Germline CDR1 is MNHEY and CDR2 is SVGAGI. The CDR3 is made up of 14 amino acids. The CDR3 nucleotides read TGTGCCAGCAGTCCTATGGACTTCCAAGAGACCCAGTACTTC. This codes for CASSPMDFQETQYF.

The chain carries TRBV7-9 and TRBJ2-4, with a weak D call TRBD1 (6 bases). The CDR3 extends over 14 amino acids. V lost 5 bases to trimming and J lost 5 bases, with 13 bases between them. In germline, CDR1 is SEHNR, CDR2 FQNEAQ (reference sequence). CDR3 sequence: CASSPRDIQNIQYF. The CDR3 region has the DNA TGTGCCAGCAGCCCCCGGGACATCCAAAACATTCAGTACTTC.

The CDR3 region has the DNA TGTGCCAGCAGAGGCCAAGAGACCCAGTACTTC. It specifies CASRGQETQYF. V and J are TRBV7-9 and TRBJ2-5, with unresolved D. The CDR3 is 11 amino acids. In germline, CDR1 is SEHNR, CDR2 FQNEAQ (reference sequence). V was pared by 6 bases and J by 1 base, with 3 bases between.

The chain couples TRBV5-1 to TRBJ2-1, with TRBD1 as a possible D gene (6 bases). The CDR3 has 16 residues. The germline CDR1 and CDR2 sequences are SGHRS and YFSETQ. The V end lost 0 bases, the J end lost 0 bases, and 10 bases lay between the germline ends. CDR3 nucleotide sequence: TGCGCCAGCAGCTTGGGGAGGACAGTCTCCTACAATGAGCAGTTCTTC. Its translation is CASSLGRTVSYNEQFF.

This clone has just one count. The chain uses TRBV5-4 and TRBJ2-5; D uncertain. The CDR3 spans 13 residues. V was pared by 0 bases and J by 2 bases, with 5 bases between. Germline-derived CDR1 and CDR2 are SGHNT and YYREEE (reference sequence). In DNA form, the CDR3 reads TGTGCCAGCAGCTTGGCGACACAAGAGACCCAGTACTTC. As protein: CASSLATQETQYF.

The chain couples TRBV9 to TRBJ2-7, with 11 bases lining up with TRBD2. The CDR3 is 16 residues long. V lost 2 bases to trimming and J lost 4 bases; unmatched junction nucleotides: 8. In germline, CDR1 is SGDLS, CDR2 YYNGEE. The CDR3 loop is CASSVRLAGMFYEQYF. In DNA form, the CDR3 reads TGTGCCAGCAGCGTTCGACTAGCGGGAATGTTTTACGAGCAGTACTTC.

This chain uses TRBV25-1 with TRBJ2-1; a weak D match, TRBD1 (6 bases). The V and J ends lost 4 bases and 7 bases respectively, with 14 bases between them. Per germline, CDR1 MGHDK and CDR2 SYGVNS. There are 14 residues in the CDR3. As DNA, the CDR3 is TGTGCCAGCAGTGCCCGCAGGGGTTTTAATGAGCAGTTCTTC. Its translation is CASSARRGFNEQFF.

V gene TRBV28 combines with J gene TRBJ2-3; 7 bases are a match to TRBD1. Germline trimming cut 5 bases from V and 0 bases from J; bases unmatched to any gene: 5. This CDR3 is built from 15 residues. Germline values: CDR1 MDHEN, CDR2 SYDVKM. CDR3 amino acids: CASSRDSGSTDTQYF. CDR3 DNA: TGTGCCAGCAGTCGGGACAGTGGGAGCACAGATACGCAGTATTTT. Full variable domain (rest looked up from reference TRBV28 and TRBJ2-3): DVKVTQSSRYLVKRTGEKVFLECVQDMDHENMFWYRQDPGLGLRLIYFSYDVKMKEKGDIPEGYSVSREKKERFSLILESASTNQTSMYLCASSRDSGSTDTQYFGPGTRLTVL.

This chain joins TRBV7-9 and TRBJ2-2; 7 bases match TRBD2. After removal of 3 bases from V and 6 bases from J, the junction contained 7 bases not matched to a gene. Germline CDR1 and CDR2: SEHNR and FQNEAQ (reference sequence). The CDR3 contains 15 residues. The CDR3 reads CASSFHSGQSGELFF. Written as DNA, the CDR3 is TGTGCCAGCAGCTTCCATAGCGGGCAATCCGGGGAGCTGTTTTTT.

This clone appeared a few times. V usage is TRBV6-5 and J usage is TRBJ2-4, with 7 bases aligning to TRBD1. Germline V lookup: CDR1 MNHEY, CDR2 SVGAGI. V shed 5 bases and J 5 bases; nucleotides not matched to a gene: 6. This CDR3 contains 14 residues. For the CDR3, the DNA is TGTGCCAGCAGTCGGGACAGTGCTCAAAACATTCAGTACTTC. Its protein product is CASSRDSAQNIQYF.

DNA for the CDR3: TGCGCCAGCAGCTTGGAGGCTAGAGGCAAAAACATTCAGTACTTC. Its translation is CASSLEARGKNIQYF. This sequence joins TRBV5-1 and TRBJ2-4; D not resolved. The V gene's germline CDR1 is SGHRS and CDR2 YFSETQ. CDR3 length: 15 amino acids. The ends were cut back, 0 bases at V and 3 bases at J, with 10 bases in the middle.

The chain couples TRBV6-1 to TRBJ2-2; D not certain. The CDR3 has 16 residues. V was clipped by 3 bases and J by 2 bases, with 13 bases between them. Germline CDR1 and CDR2: MNHNS and SASEGT. In DNA, the CDR3 is TGTGCCAGCAGTGAGCGGAAAGAGCGTAACACCGGGGAGCTGTTTTTT. Translation gives CASSERKERNTGELFF.

V and J are TRBV7-9 and TRBJ2-3; D is possibly TRBD1 or TRBD2 (5 bases each). V lost 6 bases and J 3 bases, leaving 25 bases between the germline ends. The CDR3 contains 18 residues. Germline CDR1 reads SEHNR; CDR2 reads FQNEAQ (reference sequence). This chain's CDR3 is CASRPPGLGPQFTDTQYF. CDR3 nucleotides: TGTGCCAGCAGGCCCCCGGGGCTAGGGCCGCAATTTACAGATACGCAGTATTTT.

The chain recombines TRBV7-9 with TRBJ2-3, with a possible D match to TRBD2 (6 bases). The CDR3 runs to 17 residues. CDR1 is SEHNR, CDR2 FQNEAQ, per germline (reference sequence). V was clipped by 3 bases and J by 1 base, with 17 bases between them. This CDR3 reads CASSFGPERGGTDTQYF. The CDR3 nucleotides read TGTGCCAGCAGCTTCGGACCAGAGCGCGGGGGCACAGATACGCAGTATTTT. The complete variable domain, with remaining parts taken from reference TRBV7-9 and TRBJ2-3, reads DTGVSQNPRHKITKRGQNVTFRCDPISEHNRLYWYRQTLGQGPEFLTYFQNEAQLEKSRLLSDRFSAERPKGSFSTLEIQRTEQGDSAMYLCASSFGPERGGTDTQYFGPGTRLTVL.

The V and J genes are TRBV14 and TRBJ2-5; 10 bases are a match to TRBD2. The germline gives CDR1 SGHDN, CDR2 FVKESK. The V gene end was trimmed by 4 bases and the J gene end by 9 bases; junction bases not matched to a gene: 8. The CDR3 totals 14 residues. CDR3 sequence: CASSLSGRDSSQYF. The DNA of the CDR3 is TGTGCCAGCAGCCTAAGCGGGAGGGATTCGTCCCAGTACTTC. The full variable domain, with the rest looked up from reference TRBV14 and TRBJ2-5, is EAGVTQFPSHSVIEKGQTVTLRCDPISGHDNLYWYRRVMGKEIKFLLHFVKESKQDESGMPNNRFLAERTGGTYSTLKVQPAELEDSGVYFCASSLSGRDSSQYFGPGTRLLVL.